These 31 T cell receptor beta chains were sequenced from one sample in a study of blood T cell repertoires in COVID-19. The protocol was immunoSEQ multiplex PCR, while the TCRdb copy is restricted to in-frame clones and leaves out a portion. The sample lists approximately 490,000 clones, roughly 90% occurring once. Sequencing was performed on PBMCs or T cells enriched from blood (not recorded which). Receptors were obtained from a woman aged 18-29 years who had recovered from COVID-19.

Turning to this clone: Other DNA sequences from this sample encode an identical CDR3 as well. The V gene is TRBV30, the J gene TRBJ2-5, with TRBD2 as a possible D gene (6 bases). Germline V CDR1 and CDR2: GTSNPN, SVGIG (reference sequence). Trimming pared 0 bases from V and 5 bases from J, leaving 13 bases between. The CDR3 spans 14 residues. For the CDR3, the DNA is TGTGCCTGGAGTGTGCGGGGTGTTGGGGAGACCCAGTACTTC. Its translation: CAWSVRGVGETQYF.

The J gene is TRBJ1-2, the V gene TRBV28, with D perhaps TRBD1 (5 bases). The germline V gene has CDR1 MDHEN and CDR2 SYDVKM. V was trimmed by 5 bases and J by 6 bases, leaving 16 bases between them. This CDR3 spans 14 amino acids. The CDR3 is CASSPGGHSNGYTF. As DNA, the CDR3 is TGTGCCAGCAGTCCCGGGGGTCACTCCAATGGCTACACCTTC.

The chain is built from TRBV28 and TRBJ1-2; D remains unclear. Germline CDR1 is MDHEN and CDR2 is SYDVKM. The CDR3 spans 12 residues. The ends were cut back, 5 bases at V and 2 bases at J, with 6 bases in the middle. DNA for the CDR3: TGTGCCAGCAGTATCCCAAACTATGGCTACACCTTC. This encodes CASSIPNYGYTF.

The chain recombines TRBV2 with TRBJ2-7; TRBD2 matches 15 bases. Germline lookup yields CDR1 SNHLY and CDR2 FYNNEI. This CDR3 is 16 amino acids long. V lost 7 bases, J lost 5 bases, and 9 bases stayed unmatched. As DNA, the CDR3 is TGTGCCAGCAACGGACTAGCGGGGGGGCGGTACGACGAGCAGTACTTC. This gives the protein CASNGLAGGRYDEQYF.

CDR3 protein: CASSLGEGGGYTF. CDR3 in DNA: TGTGCCAGCAGCTTAGGGGAGGGAGGAGGCTACACCTTC. The chain uses TRBV7-2 and TRBJ1-2, with D unresolved. The CDR3 length is 13 residues. The V gene's germline CDR1 is SGHTA and CDR2 FQGNSA. Trimming took 1 base from V and 8 from J, leaving 11 bases between them.

The rearrangement links TRBV10-3 to TRBJ1-1, with D possibly being TRBD1 (5 bases). CDR1 is ENHRY, CDR2 SYGVKD, per germline. V shed 6 bases and J shed 1 base, with 15 bases lying between them. The CDR3 extends over 15 amino acids. The chain's CDR3 is CAIRGGRTANTEAFF. The CDR3 nucleotides read TGTGCCATCAGGGGGGGACGGACTGCGAACACTGAAGCTTTCTTT.

The chain carries TRBV2 and TRBJ2-5, with 7 nucleotides matching TRBD1. The junction had 4 bases not matched to a gene; V was cut back by 4 bases and J by 5 bases. Germline-derived CDR1 and CDR2 are SNHLY and FYNNEI. The CDR3 has 13 amino acids. The CDR3 is CASSADRAETQYF. The CDR3 DNA sequence: TGTGCCAGCAGTGCCGACAGGGCGGAGACCCAGTACTTC.

The chain recombines TRBV4-2 with TRBJ2-3; 13 bases are shared with TRBD2. Losses at the gene ends were 1 base for V and 4 bases for J; bases not matched to a gene: 5. CDR3 length equals 17 residues. Germline values: CDR1 LGHNA, CDR2 YNFKEQ. Written as DNA, the CDR3 is TGTGCCAGCAGCCAAGTACTAGCGGGGGGGCTGGCAGATACGCAGTATTTT. Translating it yields CASSQVLAGGLADTQYF.

J is TRBJ1-6 and V is TRBV13; maybe TRBD1 (6 bases). Between the trimmed V and J ends, which lost 0 bases and 14 bases, there was a span of 14 bases. There are 14 residues in the CDR3. Germline V gene lookup returns CDR1 PRHDT and CDR2 FYEKMQ (reference sequence). CDR3 sequence: CASSLGPQGSALHF. CDR3 DNA sequence: TGTGCCAGCAGCTTAGGACCACAGGGAAGTGCCCTCCACTTT.

The chain employs TRBV7-2 and TRBJ1-1; D remains unclear. V lost 3 bases, J lost 0 bases, and 5 bases lay in between. Per the germline V gene, CDR1 is SGHTA and CDR2 is FQGNSA. The CDR3 extends over 13 amino acids. The CDR3, as DNA: TGTGCCAGCAGCTTTTCCTTGAACACTGAAGCTTTCTTT. Residues: CASSFSLNTEAFF.

The chain uses TRBV2 and TRBJ2-1, with D perhaps TRBD1 (6 bases). V shed 4 bases and J shed 0 bases, with 16 bases lying between them. Germline V gives CDR1 SNHLY, CDR2 FYNNEI. This CDR3 is 17 amino acids long. The CDR3: CASSVRGQSSSYNEQFF. CDR3 sequence (DNA): TGTGCCAGCAGTGTTAGGGGACAAAGTAGCTCCTACAATGAGCAGTTCTTC.

V and J are TRBV6-2 or TRBV6-3 and TRBJ1-2; D possibly corresponds to TRBD1 (6 bases). The germline gives CDR1 MNHEY, CDR2 SVGEGT. This CDR3 has 13 amino acids. Trimming removed 6 bases from V and 4 bases from J, with 12 bases in between. Written as DNA, the CDR3 is TGTGCCAGCAGCTCCGGGACACTCTATGGCTACACCTTC. Translated, it gives CASSSGTLYGYTF.

V and J are TRBV2 and TRBJ1-1; 7 nucleotides match TRBD1. V gave up 7 bases and J gave up 1 base; unmatched junction bases: 9. The V gene's germline CDR1 is SNHLY and CDR2 FYNNEI. The CDR3 is 15 residues long. Written as DNA, the CDR3 is TGTGCCAGCATTAAAGAGGGACAGAAGAACACTGAAGCTTTCTTT. It is translated as CASIKEGQKNTEAFF.

The V gene is TRBV3-1 (or the pseudogene TRBV3-2), the J gene TRBJ2-7, with D uncertain. Trimming cost V 0 bases and J 0 bases, with 6 bases left between them. This CDR3 comprises 14 residues. Germline CDR1 reads LGHDT; CDR2 reads YNNKEL (reference sequence). The CDR3 region has the DNA TGTGCCAGCAGCCAAGAGCGGAACTCCTACGAGCAGTACTTC. Translation: CASSQERNSYEQYF.

The chain links TRBV27 to TRBJ2-3, with D possibly TRBD2 on 6 matching bases. Germline assignment: CDR1 MNHEY and CDR2 SMNVEV (reference sequence). The CDR3 is 12 residues long. The ends were cut back, 6 bases at V and 6 bases at J, with 10 bases in the middle. The CDR3 DNA is TGTGCCAGCAGGGTGGGGAGGGATACGCAGTATTTT. It is translated as CASRVGRDTQYF.

The chain couples TRBV24-1 to TRBJ2-2; D possibly corresponds to TRBD1 (6 bases). CDR1 is KGHDR and CDR2 is SFDVKD in the germline V gene. The germline V and J ends were trimmed by 3 bases and 5 bases, with 21 bases remaining between them. The CDR3 consists of 18 residues. The CDR3 region is CATSDPPGQSLRTGELFF. CDR3 DNA sequence: TGTGCCACCAGTGATCCTCCGGGACAAAGCCTCCGAACCGGGGAGCTGTTTTTT.

The chain is built from TRBV4-1 and TRBJ2-1, with TRBD2 matching over 9 bases. CDR1 MGHRA and CDR2 YSYEKL come from the germline V gene. V was clipped by 3 bases and J by 9 bases; unmatched bases: 15. The CDR3 runs to 17 residues. The DNA for the CDR3 is TGCGCCAGCAGCCACCCTGAGGGACTAGCCTTCAAAGGTGAGCAGTTCTTC. Its protein product is CASSHPEGLAFKGEQFF.

The chain is built from TRBV11-3 and TRBJ2-7, with TRBD2 as a possible D gene (6 bases). Germline assignment: CDR1 SGHNT and CDR2 YENEEA. The germline V and J ends were trimmed by 0 bases and 0 bases, with 6 bases remaining between them. This CDR3 spans 14 amino acids. The CDR3 protein is CASSLEGGSYEQYF. The CDR3 DNA reads TGTGCCAGCAGCTTAGAGGGGGGCTCCTACGAGCAGTACTTC. Full variable domain (missing parts from reference TRBV11-3 and TRBJ2-7): EAGVVQSPRYKIIEKKQPVAFWCNPISGHNTLYWYLQNLGQGPELLIRYENEEAVDDSQLPKDRFSAERLKGVDSTLKIQPAELGDSAVYLCASSLEGGSYEQYFGPGTRLTVT.

This clone was detected only once. The V and J genes are TRBV11-3 and TRBJ2-5, with D perhaps TRBD2 (6 bases). Trimming took off 5 bases at V and 2 bases at J, with 12 bases between the two ends. Germline V CDR1 and CDR2: SGHNT, YENEEA. There are 14 residues in the CDR3. The CDR3 DNA reads TGTGCCAGCAGCCTGGCCGGGGGTCAAGAGACCCAGTACTTC. It codes for CASSLAGGQETQYF. The full variable domain, rest sourced from reference TRBV11-3 and TRBJ2-5, is EAGVVQSPRYKIIEKKQPVAFWCNPISGHNTLYWYLQNLGQGPELLIRYENEEAVDDSQLPKDRFSAERLKGVDSTLKIQPAELGDSAVYLCASSLAGGQETQYFGPGTRLLVL.

This clone has a handful of counts. The chain recombines TRBV3-1 (or the pseudogene TRBV3-2) with TRBJ1-5; D gene uncertain. Germline V gene lookup returns CDR1 LGHDT and CDR2 YNNKEL (reference sequence). This CDR3 has 14 amino acids. V lost 4 bases, J lost 2 bases, and 9 bases lay in between. CDR3 nucleotides: TGTGCCAGCAGCCCCGGGAACGGCAATCAGCCCCAGCATTTT. Protein sequence: CASSPGNGNQPQHF.

This chain uses TRBV5-1 with TRBJ2-5, with D possibly TRBD1 on 6 matching bases. Trimming stripped 4 bases from V and 7 bases from J, with 20 bases between. Germline V gene lookup returns CDR1 SGHRS and CDR2 YFSETQ. The CDR3 loop spans 15 amino acids. DNA for the CDR3: TGCGCCAGCAGCCCGGGACCAGGGGATTTACGGACCCAGTACTTC. Translating gives CASSPGPGDLRTQYF.

The chain links TRBV27 to TRBJ1-6; 9 bases are shared with TRBD1. Germline loops: CDR1 MNHEY, CDR2 SMNVEV (reference sequence). The CDR3 extends over 18 amino acids. Trimming removed 2 bases from V and 9 bases from J; junction bases left unmatched: 14. CDR3 protein: CASSLTPNRGRAGSPLHF. As DNA, the CDR3 is TGTGCCAGCAGTTTAACACCAAACAGGGGGCGAGCCGGTTCACCCCTCCACTTT.

The CDR3 spells CASSTDYNEQFF. The DNA for the CDR3 is TGTGCCAGCAGTACTGACTACAATGAGCAGTTCTTC. The chain is built from TRBV4-2 and TRBJ2-1; unclear D gene. The CDR3 has 12 residues. From germline, CDR1 is LGHNA and CDR2 YNFKEQ. Trimming cost V 6 bases and J 3 bases, with 6 bases left between them.

The gene calls are TRBV6-1 and TRBJ1-6; D might be TRBD1 (5 bases). CDR1 and CDR2 from the germline V gene are MNHNS and SASEGT. The CDR3 has 17 residues. Between the trimmed V and J ends, which lost 3 bases and 4 bases, there was a span of 16 bases. DNA for the CDR3: TGTGCCAGCAGTGACCACCCGGGACTGACATATAATTCACCCCTCCACTTT. This codes for CASSDHPGLTYNSPLHF.

V usage is TRBV11-2 and J usage is TRBJ1-1; D is undetermined. V dropped 0 bases and J dropped 10 bases, with 18 bases sitting between them. CDR1 and CDR2 (germline): SGHAT, FQNNGV. CDR3 length: 15 residues. CDR3 DNA: TGTGCCAGCAGCTTAGATCGGTACGGGTCCTCTGGAGCTTTCTTT. Translated, it gives CASSLDRYGSSGAFF.

This chain uses TRBV5-5 with TRBJ1-6; D unresolved. V shed 1 base and J shed 7 bases, with 12 bases lying between them. From germline, CDR1 is SGHKS and CDR2 YYEKEE (reference sequence). There are 15 residues in the CDR3. CDR3 DNA sequence: TGTGCCAGCAGCTTGAAGACGGAGTTGAATTCACCCCTCCACTTT. Translated, it gives CASSLKTELNSPLHF.

The gene calls are TRBV5-6 and TRBJ1-4; TRBD1 matches 9 bases. After removal of 4 bases from V and 7 bases from J, the junction contained 5 bases not matched to a gene. In germline, CDR1 is SGHDT, CDR2 YYEEEE. The CDR3 is 14 residues long. The CDR3 bases are TGTGCCAGCAGCCTGGGACAGGGAAGTGAAAAACTGTTTTTT. It encodes CASSLGQGSEKLFF.

V and J are TRBV19 and TRBJ1-3, with TRBD1 identical over 7 bases. V gave up 7 bases and J gave up 5 bases; unmatched junction bases: 14. Germline V gene sequence: CDR1 LNHDA, CDR2 SQIVND (reference sequence). The CDR3 runs to 16 residues. CDR3 nucleotides: TGTGCCAGTATCGATCCCTACAGGGGTTCGAGAAACACCATATATTTT. Translating gives CASIDPYRGSRNTIYF.

This chain links TRBV5-4 with TRBJ1-4, with TRBD1 identical over 11 bases. This CDR3 is built from 15 residues. The V segment lost 4 bases and the J segment 6 bases; nucleotides outside the gene matches: 5. Germline-derived CDR1 and CDR2 are SGHNT and YYREEE (reference sequence). In DNA form, the CDR3 reads TGTGCCAGCAGCCAAGGGACAGGGGGGGATGAAAAACTGTTTTTT. Amino acid sequence: CASSQGTGGDEKLFF. The variable domain in full, completed from reference TRBV5-4 and TRBJ1-4, reads ETGVTQSPTHLIKTRGQQVTLRCSSQSGHNTVSWYQQALGQGPQFIFQYYREEENGRGNFPPRFSGLQFPNYSSELNVNALELDDSALYLCASSQGTGGDEKLFFGSGTQLSVL.

V usage is TRBV10-3 and J usage is TRBJ1-3, with a tentative D call TRBD1 (5 bases). V gave up 3 bases and J gave up 0 bases, with 15 bases separating them. The germline CDR1 and CDR2 sequences are ENHRY and SYGVKD. The CDR3 extends over 17 amino acids. CDR3 amino acids: CAISDGRDLTSGNTIYF. CDR3 DNA sequence: TGTGCCATCAGTGACGGTCGGGACTTAACCTCTGGAAACACCATATATTTT.

This chain joins TRBV2 and TRBJ2-3, with 8 bases fitting TRBD2. The CDR3 is made up of 12 amino acids. V shed 3 bases, J shed 11 bases, and the junction held 4 bases outside the gene matches. Germline V CDR1 and CDR2: SNHLY, FYNNEI. Here the CDR3 reads CASSDSGGLQYF. CDR3 nucleotide sequence: TGTGCCAGCAGTGATTCGGGAGGGTTGCAGTATTTT. The full variable domain, in which reference TRBV2 and TRBJ2-3 provide the parts outside the CDR3, is EPEVTQTPSHQVTQMGQEVILRCVPISNHLYFYWYRQILGQKVEFLVSFYNNEISEKSEIFDDQFSVERPDGSNFTLKIRSTKLEDSAMYFCASSDSGGLQYFGPGTRLTVL.